This T cell receptor (beta chain) was identified in a study of T cell repertoires in cytomegalovirus infection. In the study overall: Use of recently identified HLA-C-restricted and well-studied HLA-B-restricted CMV epitopes was part of the study. Public TCR beta signatures marked donors with CMV infection and the matching HLA. Findings and limits, study-wide: Ex vivo responses were dominated by HLA-C-restricted CMV-specific TCR beta clonotypes. Based on cumulative public TCR beta family frequency, carriers of CMV plus the relevant HLA were identified.

Concerning this clonotype itself: Its matching antigen is unknown.

TCRdb called the reads again in MiXCR, with one record for every CDR3 protein. This table holds approximately 260,000 distinct CDR3 sequences, roughly a fifth found once. The V end was cut by 6 bases, the J end by 1 base, with 18 bases between. This CDR3 comprises 17 residues. The chain combines TRBV12-3 or TRBV12-4 with TRBJ2-2; a possible D gene is TRBD2 (5 bases). This material consisted of cultured PBMCs, taken from culture after CMV antigen stimulation. This TCR was sampled from a human donor in good health (CMV status not recorded). Some clones in this sample may be carry-over from other donors' samples. The CDR3 loop is CASSDSLVGGNTGELFF. CDR3 in DNA: TGTGCCAGCAGCGATAGCCTGGTCGGAGGGAACACCGGGGAGCTGTTTTTT.